This T cell receptor (beta chain) appears in the sequencing data of a study of blood T cell repertoires in COVID-19. Study as a whole: The United States, Italy and Spain were the sources of the acute and convalescent COVID-19 samples.

During active infection, Seattle patients enrolled and were then monitored through disease. Method: immunoSEQ multiplex PCR; TCRdb's copy keeps in-frame clones and lacks some. The repertoire holds some 300,000 clones, with 80% to 90% as singletons. The receptor's source is a woman aged 50 to 60 with COVID-19, enrolled during active disease. Sequencing was carried out using peripheral blood.

The DNA of the CDR3 is TGCGCCAGCAGGATGGGACTAGCGGGCAAGAACCTCTACGAGCAGTACTTC. This sequence encodes CASRMGLAGKNLYEQYF. This chain joins TRBV5-1 and TRBJ2-7, with 12 bases identical to TRBD2. This CDR3 is 17 amino acids long. The germline V gene encodes CDR1 SGHRS and CDR2 YFSETQ. V trimming: 5 bases; J trimming: 3 bases; junction bases outside the gene matches: 12.